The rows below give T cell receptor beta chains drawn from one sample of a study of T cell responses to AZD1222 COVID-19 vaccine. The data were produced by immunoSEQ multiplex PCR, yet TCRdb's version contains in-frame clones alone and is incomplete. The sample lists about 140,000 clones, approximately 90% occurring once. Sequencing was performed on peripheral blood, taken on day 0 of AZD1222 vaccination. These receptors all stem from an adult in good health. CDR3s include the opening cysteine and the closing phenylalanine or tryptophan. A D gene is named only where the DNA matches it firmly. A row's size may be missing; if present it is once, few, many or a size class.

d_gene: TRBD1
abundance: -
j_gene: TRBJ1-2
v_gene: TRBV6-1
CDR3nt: TGTGCCAGCAGTGAAGATGGGACAGCGGTTCCGAACTATGGCTACACCTTC
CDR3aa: CASSEDGTAVPNYGYTF

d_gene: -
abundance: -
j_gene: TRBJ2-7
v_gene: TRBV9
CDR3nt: TGTGCCAGCAGCGTAGGGTGGGGGGCCCCCACCTACGAGCAGTACTTC
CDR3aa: CASSVGWGAPTYEQYF

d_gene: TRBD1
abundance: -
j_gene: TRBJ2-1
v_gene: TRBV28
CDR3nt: TGTGCCAGCAGTTTAGCCGGGGACAGTTCCTACAATGAGCAGTTCTTC
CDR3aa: CASSLAGDSSYNEQFF

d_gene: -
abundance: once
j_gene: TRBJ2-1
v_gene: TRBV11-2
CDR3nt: TGTGCCAGCAGCCTCCCGTCCTCTGGGGTCTACAATGAGCAGTTCTTC
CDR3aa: CASSLPSSGVYNEQFF

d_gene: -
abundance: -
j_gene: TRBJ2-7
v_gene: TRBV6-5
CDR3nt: TGTGCCAGCACGGCGCGGAGCTCCTACGAGCAGTACTTC
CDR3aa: CASTARSSYEQYF

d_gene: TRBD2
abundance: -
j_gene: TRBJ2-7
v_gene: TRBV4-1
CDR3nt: TGCGCCAGCAGCCAAGAAATGACTAGCGGGCGTTACGAGCAGTACTTC
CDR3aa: CASSQEMTSGRYEQYF

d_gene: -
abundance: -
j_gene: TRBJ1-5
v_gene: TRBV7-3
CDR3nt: TGTGCCAGCAGCTTACAGTTGGATCAGCCCCAGCATTTT
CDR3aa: CASSLQLDQPQHF

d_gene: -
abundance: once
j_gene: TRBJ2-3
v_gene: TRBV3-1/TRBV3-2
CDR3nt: TGTGCCAGCAGCCAAGGTCGGGGCGCGGGTAATACGCAGTATTTT
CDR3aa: CASSQGRGAGNTQYF

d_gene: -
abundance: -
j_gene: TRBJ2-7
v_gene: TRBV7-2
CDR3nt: TGTGCCAGCAGCTTAAAGGGGTCGCGTTCCTACGAGCAGTACTTC
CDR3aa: CASSLKGSRSYEQYF

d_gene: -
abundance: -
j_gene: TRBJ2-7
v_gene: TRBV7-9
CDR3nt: TGTGCCAGCAGCTTCGTAGGGGGAACCTACGAGCAGTACTTC
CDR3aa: CASSFVGGTYEQYF

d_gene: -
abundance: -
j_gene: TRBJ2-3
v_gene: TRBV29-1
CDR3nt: TGCAGCGTTGCTGGCCTGCTAACAGATACGCAGTATTTT
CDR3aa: CSVAGLLTDTQYF

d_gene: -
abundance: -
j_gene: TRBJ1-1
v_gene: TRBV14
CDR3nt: TGTGCCAGCAGCCAAGGGCGGGACACTGAAGCTTTCTTT
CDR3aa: CASSQGRDTEAFF

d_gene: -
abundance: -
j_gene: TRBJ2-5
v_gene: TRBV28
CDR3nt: TGTGCCAGCAGTAGAAGCGGGTCACAAGAGACCCAGTACTTC
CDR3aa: CASSRSGSQETQYF

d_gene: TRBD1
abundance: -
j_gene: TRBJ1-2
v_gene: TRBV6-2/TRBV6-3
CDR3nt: TGTGCCAGCAGTTATCAGGACGACAGGGGCTATGGCTACACCTTC
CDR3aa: CASSYQDDRGYGYTF

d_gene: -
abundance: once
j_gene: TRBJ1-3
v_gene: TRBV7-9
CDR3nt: TGTGCCAGCAGCTTAGACTCTCTGGCCGCGGGAAACACCATATATTTT
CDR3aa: CASSLDSLAAGNTIYF

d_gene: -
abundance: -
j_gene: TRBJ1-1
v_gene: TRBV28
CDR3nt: TGTGCCAGCACCTCCTCCGGCAGGGAATTCACTGAAGCTTTCTTT
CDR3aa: CASTSSGREFTEAFF

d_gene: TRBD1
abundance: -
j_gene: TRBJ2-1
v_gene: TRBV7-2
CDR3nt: TGTGCCAGCAGCTTAGGGGCAGGGGGCTACAATGAGCAGTTCTTC
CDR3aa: CASSLGAGGYNEQFF

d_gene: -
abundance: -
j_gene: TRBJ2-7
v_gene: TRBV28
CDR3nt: TGTGCCAGCAGTTTTTACTACGAGCAGTACTTC
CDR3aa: CASSFYYEQYF

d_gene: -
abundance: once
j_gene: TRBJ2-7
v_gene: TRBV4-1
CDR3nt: TGCGCCAGCAGCTTAAGACTAGCCTACGAGCAGTACTTC
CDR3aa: CASSLRLAYEQYF

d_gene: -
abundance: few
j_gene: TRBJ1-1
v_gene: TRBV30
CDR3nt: TGTGCCTGGGGCAGGGCGAACACTGAAGCTTTCTTT
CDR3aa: CAWGRANTEAFF

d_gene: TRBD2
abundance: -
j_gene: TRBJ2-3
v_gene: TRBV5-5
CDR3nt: TGTGCCAGCAGCTTGGAAAGACTAGCTCAAAGTGCAGATACGCAGTATTTT
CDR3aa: CASSLERLAQSADTQYF

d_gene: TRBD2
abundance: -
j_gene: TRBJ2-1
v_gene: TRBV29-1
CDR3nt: TGCAGCGTCGTCGCTAGCGGGAGGGCCGGATATGAGCAGTTCTTC
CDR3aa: CSVVASGRAGYEQFF

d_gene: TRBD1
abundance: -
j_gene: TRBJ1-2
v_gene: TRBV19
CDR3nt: TGTGCCAGTAGCCCTCGGACAGGGTTTGGCTATGGCTACACCTTC
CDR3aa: CASSPRTGFGYGYTF

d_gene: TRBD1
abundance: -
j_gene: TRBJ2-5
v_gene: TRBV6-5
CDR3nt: TGTGCCAGCAGTCCTGGGACAGATCAAGAGACCCAGTACTTC
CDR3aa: CASSPGTDQETQYF

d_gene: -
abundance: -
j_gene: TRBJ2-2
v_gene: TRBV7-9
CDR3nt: TGTGCCAGCAGCTTAGGTCAGACGGGGAGGAATCCCGGGGAGCTGTTTTTT
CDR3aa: CASSLGQTGRNPGELFF

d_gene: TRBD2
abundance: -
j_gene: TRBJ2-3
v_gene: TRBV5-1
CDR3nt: TGCGCCAGCCGGGGGACTAGCGGGTCAGATACGCAGTATTTT
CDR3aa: CASRGTSGSDTQYF

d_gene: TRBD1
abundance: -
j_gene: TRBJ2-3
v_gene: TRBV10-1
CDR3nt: TGCGCCAGCAGTGAAGGTAGTATGACAGGGGGCAAAGATACGCAGTATTTT
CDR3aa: CASSEGSMTGGKDTQYF

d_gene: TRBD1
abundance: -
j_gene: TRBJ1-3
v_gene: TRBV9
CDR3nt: TGTGCCAGCAGCGCTGGGACAGCTGGAAACACCATATATTTT
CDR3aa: CASSAGTAGNTIYF

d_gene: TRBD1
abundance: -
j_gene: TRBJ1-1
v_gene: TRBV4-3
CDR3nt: TGCGCCAGCAGCCAAGAACGGGACAGCCTGAACACTGAAGCTTTCTTT
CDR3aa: CASSQERDSLNTEAFF

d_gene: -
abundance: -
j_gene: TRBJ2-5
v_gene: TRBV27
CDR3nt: TGTGCCAGCAGTTCCAGCCCCAGCTACCAAGAGACCCAGTACTTC
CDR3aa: CASSSSPSYQETQYF

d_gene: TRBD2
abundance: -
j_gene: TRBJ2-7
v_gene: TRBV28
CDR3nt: TGTGCCAGCAGTGAGAGAGGGTCCCCGGGACTAGCGGGAGCCCTCTACGAGCAGTACTTC
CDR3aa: CASSERGSPGLAGALYEQYF

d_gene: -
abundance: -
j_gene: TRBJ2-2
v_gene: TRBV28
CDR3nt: TGTGCCAGCAGTTCCTTCGACGGAAACCCCGGGGAGCTGTTTTTT
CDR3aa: CASSSFDGNPGELFF

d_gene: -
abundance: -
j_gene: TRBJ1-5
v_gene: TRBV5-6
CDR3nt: TGTGCCAGCAGCTCCGGGGGGGGTCAGCCCCAGCATTTT
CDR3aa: CASSSGGGQPQHF

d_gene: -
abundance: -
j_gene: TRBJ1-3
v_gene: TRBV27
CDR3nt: TGTGCCAGCAGTTTAGGAGCCCCTGGAAACACCATATATTTT
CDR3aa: CASSLGAPGNTIYF

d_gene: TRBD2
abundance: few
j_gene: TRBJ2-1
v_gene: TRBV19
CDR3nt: TGTGCCAGTAGTGCAGCGGGAGGGCCTTTCAATGAGCAGTTCTTC
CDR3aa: CASSAAGGPFNEQFF

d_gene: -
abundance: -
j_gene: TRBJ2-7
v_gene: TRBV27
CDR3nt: TGTGCCAGCAGTTTAAGTACGGACAGATCCTACGAGCAGTACTTC
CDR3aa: CASSLSTDRSYEQYF

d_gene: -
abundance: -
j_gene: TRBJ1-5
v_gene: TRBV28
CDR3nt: TGTGCCAGCAGTACCCCCGACGGAAATAGCAATCAGCCCCAGCATTTT
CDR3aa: CASSTPDGNSNQPQHF

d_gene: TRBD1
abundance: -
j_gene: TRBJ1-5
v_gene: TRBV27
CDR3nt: TGTGCCAGCAGTTTATTCGGGACAGGGTTTTCGCAGCCCCAGCATTTT
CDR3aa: CASSLFGTGFSQPQHF

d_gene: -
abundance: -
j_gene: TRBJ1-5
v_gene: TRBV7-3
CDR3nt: TGTGCCAGCAGCTTAAACCAGGCAATCAGGAGCAATCAGCCCCAGCATTTT
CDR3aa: CASSLNQAIRSNQPQHF

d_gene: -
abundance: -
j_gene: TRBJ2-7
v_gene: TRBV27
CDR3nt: TGTGCCAGCAGTCAGAACAGGGGAGGGTACGAGCAGTACTTC
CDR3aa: CASSQNRGGYEQYF

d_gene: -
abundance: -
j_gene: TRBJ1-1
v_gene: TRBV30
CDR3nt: TGTGCCTGGAGACCCCAACTGGGGACTGAAGCTTTCTTT
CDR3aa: CAWRPQLGTEAFF

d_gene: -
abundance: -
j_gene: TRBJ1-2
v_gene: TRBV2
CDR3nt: TGTGCCAGCAGTGAAGCAATTTCAGACTATGGCTACACCTTC
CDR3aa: CASSEAISDYGYTF

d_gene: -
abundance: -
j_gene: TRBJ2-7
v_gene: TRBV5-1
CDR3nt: TGCGCCAGCAGCCTCCTGGGACGGTCCTACGAGCAGTACTTC
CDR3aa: CASSLLGRSYEQYF

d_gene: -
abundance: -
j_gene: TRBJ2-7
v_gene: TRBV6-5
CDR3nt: TGTGCCAGCAGTTATGAGGCCAGCTCCTACGAGCAGTACTTC
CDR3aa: CASSYEASSYEQYF

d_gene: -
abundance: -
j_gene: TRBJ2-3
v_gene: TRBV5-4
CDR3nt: TGTGCCAGCAGCAACTCTGGGGCGGTCCGGAGAAACCCGGCGCAGTATTTT
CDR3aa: CASSNSGAVRRNPAQYF

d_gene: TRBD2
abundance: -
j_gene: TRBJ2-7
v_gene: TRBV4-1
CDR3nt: TGCGCCAGCAGCCAAGCGTCGACTAGCGGGAGGGGCGAGCAGTACTTC
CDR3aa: CASSQASTSGRGEQYF

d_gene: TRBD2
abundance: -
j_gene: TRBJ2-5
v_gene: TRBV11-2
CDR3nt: TGTGCCAGCAGCTTTGGACTAGCGGGAGTAGAGACCCAGTACTTC
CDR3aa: CASSFGLAGVETQYF

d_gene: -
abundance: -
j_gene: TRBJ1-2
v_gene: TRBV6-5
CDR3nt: TGTGCCAGCAGTTACTCGAGCATGGCGGGGGCGAGTGGCTACACCTTC
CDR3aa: CASSYSSMAGASGYTF

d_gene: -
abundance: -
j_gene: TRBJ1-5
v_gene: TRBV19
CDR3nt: TGTGCCAGCCTATCGGGCGGCAATCAGCCCCAGCATTTT
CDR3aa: CASLSGGNQPQHF

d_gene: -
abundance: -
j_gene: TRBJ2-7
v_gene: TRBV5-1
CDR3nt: TGCGCCAGCAGCTTGGACGGAAGGGGCAACGAGCAGTACTTC
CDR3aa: CASSLDGRGNEQYF

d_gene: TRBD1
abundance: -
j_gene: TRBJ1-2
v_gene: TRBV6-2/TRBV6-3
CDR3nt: TGTGCCAGCAGTTTAACAGGGGACTATGGCTACACCTTC
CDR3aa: CASSLTGDYGYTF

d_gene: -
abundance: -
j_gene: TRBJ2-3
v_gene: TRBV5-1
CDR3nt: TGCGCCAGCACTGAGGGAACGCGCACAGATACGCAGTATTTT
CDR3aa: CASTEGTRTDTQYF

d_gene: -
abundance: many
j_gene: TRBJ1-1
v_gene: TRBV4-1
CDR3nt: TGCGCCAGCAGCCAAACGACAGTGAACACTGAAGCTTTCTTT
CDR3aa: CASSQTTVNTEAFF

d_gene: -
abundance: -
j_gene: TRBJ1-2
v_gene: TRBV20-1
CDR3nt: TGCAGTGCTAGTCCCACCAGACGGTATGGCTACACCTTC
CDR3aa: CSASPTRRYGYTF

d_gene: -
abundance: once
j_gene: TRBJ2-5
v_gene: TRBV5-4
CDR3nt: TGTGCCAGCAGCTTACCCCAAACGGGCCTAAGGGAGACCCAGTACTTC
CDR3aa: CASSLPQTGLRETQYF

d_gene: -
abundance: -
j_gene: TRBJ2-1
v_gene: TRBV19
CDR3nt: TGTGCCAGTAGTATTTTGTGGTCCGGACCGCGGGATGAGCAGTTCTTC
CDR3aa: CASSILWSGPRDEQFF

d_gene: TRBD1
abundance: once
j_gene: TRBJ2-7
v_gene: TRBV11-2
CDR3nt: TGTGCCAGCAGCTTAGGCCCAGGGGGATCCTACGAGCAGTACTTC
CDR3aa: CASSLGPGGSYEQYF

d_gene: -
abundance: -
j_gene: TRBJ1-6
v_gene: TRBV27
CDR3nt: TGTGCCAGCAGGAGGGACTATAATTCACCCCTCCACTTT
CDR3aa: CASRRDYNSPLHF

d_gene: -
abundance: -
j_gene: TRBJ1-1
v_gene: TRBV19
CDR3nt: TGTGCCAGTAGCTCAGGGTCGGGGACTGAAGCTTTCTTT
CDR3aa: CASSSGSGTEAFF